This T cell receptor (beta chain) was documented in a study of blood T cell repertoires in COVID-19 (dated by TCRdb to 2020 to 2021). General notes on the study: The collaborator samples originated in the United States, Italy and Spain and spanned the acute and convalescent phases of COVID-19. Subjects who had been exposed to COVID-19, were actively infected with it, or had recovered from it provided the deeply sampled blood TCRbeta repertoires that made up the dataset. The repertoires were made available in a free public database intended to serve as a resource for research on the immune response to SARS-CoV-2. The samples were drawn from two sources: the first 160 participants of the ongoing ImmuneRACE study, and 950 to 1,500 subjects contributed by 6 global collaborators. HLA class I and class II types, where available, came from metadata supplied by the sample provider rather than from assay-based typing. Sample metadata almost always included a de-identified subject ID, COVID-19 status, age in years and sex. The prospective study material was composed of cDNA or gDNA derived from T cells, B-cell-depleted T cells, or PBMCs.

Overall results and qualifications from the work: The amount of clinical and demographic metadata varied by source and participant and was provided uncurated.

Measured from the cysteine to the phenylalanine, the CDR3 is 15 residues long. Here the CDR3 DNA is all that survives: 45 bases in frame from base 1. The trim is 0 bases for V and 4 bases for J, with a gap of 11 bases between the germline ends. According to the germline V gene, CDR1 reads SGHDT and CDR2 reads YYEEEE. The immunoSEQ Assay, a bias-controlled multiplex PCR, was used to amplify TCRbeta CDR3 regions from genomic DNA. The study's own analysis went as follows. The number of nucleated cells in each sample was estimated by amplification of reference gene primers within the assay. To quantify the absolute abundance of each unique TCRbeta CDR3 rearrangement, sequence reads were collapsed and filtered. Productive Simpson clonality was computed per sample as the square root of Simpson's diversity index over productive rearrangements. TCRdb took over this immuneACCESS table, retaining in-frame rearrangements with V and J assigned. Such tables are incomplete; in checked studies, under half of the missing clones stem from an unresolved V gene, and the remainder is unexplained. V and J calls and clone size are as listed in that table; D and trimming were resolved from the DNA. In this sample the table shows 200,000 to 250,000 clones, 83% of which occur a single time. About 1.3% of the sample goes to the ten largest clones.

Remarks on this clone: Its antigen is not yet known. No base qualities exist here, and no much larger clone lies one base off it.

At one collaborating source in Seattle, patients were enrolled during active infection and were followed longitudinally through the course of disease. The collaborating institutions used their own protocols to collect whole blood in K2EDTA tubes. Collaborator samples were shipped for TCRbeta analysis as frozen whole blood, isolated PBMCs, or DNA extracted from either sample type. The sample comprised peripheral blood. The chain is made from TRBV5-6 and TRBJ1-3; the D gene is perhaps TRBD1, on 5 matching bases. The receptor's source is a woman aged 25-40 years with COVID-19, enrolled during active disease. CDR3 protein: CASSLEGRTGNTIYF. The base sequence is TGTGCCAGCAGCTTGGAGGGGCGGACAGGAAACACCATATATTTT.